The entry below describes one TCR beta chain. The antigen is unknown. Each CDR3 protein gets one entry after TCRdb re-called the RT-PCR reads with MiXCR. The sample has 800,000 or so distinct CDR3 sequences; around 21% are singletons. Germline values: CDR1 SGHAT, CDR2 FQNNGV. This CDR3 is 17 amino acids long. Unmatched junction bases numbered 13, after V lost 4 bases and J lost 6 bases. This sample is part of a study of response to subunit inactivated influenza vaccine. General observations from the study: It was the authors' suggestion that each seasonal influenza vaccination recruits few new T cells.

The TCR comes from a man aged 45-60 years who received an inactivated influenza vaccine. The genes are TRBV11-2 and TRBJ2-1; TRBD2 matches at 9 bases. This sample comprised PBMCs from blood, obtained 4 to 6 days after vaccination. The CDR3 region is CASSSLAGVFNFNEQFF. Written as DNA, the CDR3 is TGTGCCAGCAGCTCCTTAGCGGGGGTCTTCAATTTCAATGAGCAGTTCTTC.